This TCR beta chain is drawn from a study of tissue T cells after allogeneic stem cell transplantation (dated by TCRdb to the early 2020s). About the investigation overall: TCR beta repertoires were profiled across many tissues obtained from research autopsies of patients with and without GVHD, as well as in mouse models of GVHD. The human arm was a prospective observational study without blinding or randomization. The study at large found these results: The patient cohort was small and clinically heterogeneous, and sampling depth was acknowledged as a limitation. Within patients, how anatomically similar tissues were was a major factor shaping TCR repertoire composition, regardless of disease or transplant status. Blood and spleen T cells captured only a limited portion of the TCR repertoire detected in tissues, in both patients and mice. Not many T cell clones showed up in more than one patient, yet clustering based on motifs uncovered repertoire signatures that were shared across patients in a tissue-specific way. Which tissue TCRs were alloreactive or antigen-specific was not determined in the study, and some clones might have been persisting host cells.

CDR1 and CDR2, looked up from the germline V gene, are NSHNY and SYGAGN. V loses 0 bases of germline sequence and J loses 3 bases, and the interval between the two ends is 6 bases. The CDR3 runs 13 amino acids, cysteine and phenylalanine included. The DNA shown is the part of the CDR3 that was read: 36 bases, in frame from base 1. This clone has more than one count but fewer than ten. Its antigen has not been determined. For this receptor, the gene names and germline sequences are taken from the mouse. The observed sequence ends 1 residue before the CDR3 terminus, with the missing tail filled in from the germline J gene. The time point label, read with the paper, signifies: mouse harvest day 7 after allogeneic transplant. Each mouse graft consisted of 10^7 T-cell-depleted bone marrow cells plus 10^6 splenic CD5+ T cells and was given by tail vein injection. Mouse GVHD was modeled in a major MHC-mismatch B6 (H2b) into BALB/c (H2d) model, with tissues profiled at day 7 or 14. Mouse tissues and retro-orbital blood were harvested on day 7 or 14 post-transplant using separate sterile tools per animal; livers were flushed beforehand. Before genomic DNA isolation with the DNeasy Blood & Tissue Kit, mouse tissues were minced with razor blades in buffered saline.

The library was prepared using the immunoSEQ multiplex PCR assay. TCRbeta CDR3 sequencing was performed at survey depth by Adaptive Biotechnologies, and CDR3 sequences, V/J genes, productive frequency and template counts were reported. TCR beta CDR3 regions were amplified from genomic DNA rather than RNA. In the authors' own workflow: Pairwise repertoire overlap between tissues was quantified with Jensen-Shannon divergence, where 1 means complete divergence and 0 identical. Tissues were clustered by single-linkage agglomerative hierarchical clustering of pairwise JSD values and displayed as dendrograms. GLIPH2 was run on all patient samples with simulation_depth 1000, kmer_min_depth 3, cdr3_length_cutoff 8, keeping groups with more than two unique CDR3s. A standardized tissue-overlap score was calculated by extrapolating Jaccard GLIPH-group overlap across patients to a standard repertoire size of 1000 clones. Linear mixed-effect models, with tissue as a fixed effect and individual as a random effect, were used to test how diversity related to clinical or experimental variables. In TCRdb, the immuneACCESS table is reduced to in-frame sequences with V and J assigned. These tables do not hold every clone; where another copy was compared, an unresolved V gene accounts for under half, and the others remain unexplained. From that table come the V and J calls and clone size; the DNA was used to work out D and trimming. Across this sample there are more than 4,000 clones, with about 56% seen only once. 8% to 9% of the sample is held by the ten biggest clonotypes.

In this chain, TRBV13-1 is recombined with TRBJ1-2; a confident D gene designation cannot be given. This clonotype was sampled from a female BALB/c mouse given C57BL/6 T cells with graft-versus-host disease after an allogeneic hematopoietic cell transplant. Sequencing was done on a sample of lymph node tissue. For the CDR3, the sequence is CASSDDGDSDYTF. The sequenced CDR3 bases are TGTGCCAGCAGTGATGACGGGGACTCCGACTACACC.